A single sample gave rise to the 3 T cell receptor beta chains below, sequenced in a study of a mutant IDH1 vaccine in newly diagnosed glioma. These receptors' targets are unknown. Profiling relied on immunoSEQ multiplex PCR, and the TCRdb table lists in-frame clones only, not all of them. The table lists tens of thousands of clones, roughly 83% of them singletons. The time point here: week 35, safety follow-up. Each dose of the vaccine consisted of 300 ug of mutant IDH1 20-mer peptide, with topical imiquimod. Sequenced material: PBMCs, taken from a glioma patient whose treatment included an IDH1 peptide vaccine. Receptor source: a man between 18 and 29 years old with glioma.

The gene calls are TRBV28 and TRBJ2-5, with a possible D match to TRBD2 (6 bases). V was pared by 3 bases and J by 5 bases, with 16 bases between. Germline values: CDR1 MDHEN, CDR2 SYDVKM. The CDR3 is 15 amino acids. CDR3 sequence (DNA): TGTGCCAGCAGTTTGGAGGGTTTCTTGACGGAGACCCAGTACTTC. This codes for CASSLEGFLTETQYF. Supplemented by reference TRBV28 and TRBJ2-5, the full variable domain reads DVKVTQSSRYLVKRTGEKVFLECVQDMDHENMFWYRQDPGLGLRLIYFSYDVKMKEKGDIPEGYSVSREKKERFSLILESASTNQTSMYLCASSLEGFLTETQYFGPGTRLLVL.

CDR3 protein: CASSSPTPTGLNTEAFF. CDR3 nucleotide sequence: TGTGCCAGCAGTTCCCCAACTCCGACAGGGTTGAACACTGAAGCTTTCTTT. The chain recombines TRBV27 with TRBJ1-1; TRBD1 agrees at 7 bases. From germline, CDR1 is MNHEY and CDR2 SMNVEV (reference sequence). The V gene end was trimmed by 4 bases and the J gene end by 0 bases; junction bases not matched to a gene: 11. CDR3 length: 17 amino acids.

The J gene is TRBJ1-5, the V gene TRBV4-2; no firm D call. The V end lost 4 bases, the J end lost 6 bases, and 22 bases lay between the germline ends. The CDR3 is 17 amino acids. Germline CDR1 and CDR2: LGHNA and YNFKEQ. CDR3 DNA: TGTGCCAGCAGCCTTGCCGTGGTGGCAGCAGGCGGTCAGCCCCAGCATTTT. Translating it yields CASSLAVVAAGGQPQHF.